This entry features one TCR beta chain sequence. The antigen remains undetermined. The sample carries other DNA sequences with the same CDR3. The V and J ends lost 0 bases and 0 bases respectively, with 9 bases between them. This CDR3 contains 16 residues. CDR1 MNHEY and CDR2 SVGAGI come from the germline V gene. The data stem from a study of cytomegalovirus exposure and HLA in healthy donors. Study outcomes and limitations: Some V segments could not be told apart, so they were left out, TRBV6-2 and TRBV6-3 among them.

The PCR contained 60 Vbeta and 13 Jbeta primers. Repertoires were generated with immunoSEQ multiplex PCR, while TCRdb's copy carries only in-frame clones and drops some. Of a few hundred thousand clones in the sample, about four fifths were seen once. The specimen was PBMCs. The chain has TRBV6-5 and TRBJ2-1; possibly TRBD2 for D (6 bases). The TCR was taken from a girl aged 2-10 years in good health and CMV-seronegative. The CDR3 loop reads CASSYSGGSSYNEQFF. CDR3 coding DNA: TGTGCCAGCAGTTACTCTGGGGGGTCCTCCTACAATGAGCAGTTCTTC.